This TCR beta chain was sequenced in a study of cytomegalovirus exposure and HLA in healthy donors. General observations from the study: Segments of the TCR beta V type were, in most cases, productive about 87% or about 30% of the time in an earlier analysis. TCR sequences were mostly rare, though some public TCRs occurred in many donors.

About this clone: The antigen remains unidentified.

This CDR3 is built from 15 residues. The V and J ends lost 2 bases and 1 base respectively, with 6 bases between them. Germline values: CDR1 MNHNS, CDR2 SASEGT. Both 60 Vbeta primers and 13 Jbeta primers went into the PCR. Using immunoSEQ multiplex PCR, the repertoire was profiled, and TCRdb retains in-frame clones only, with some absent. The data contain approximately 130,000 clones, 60% to 85% of them singletons. Healthy bone marrow donors made up the donor group. This clonotype was obtained from a man younger than 40 in good health and CMV-seronegative. The genes are TRBV6-1 and TRBJ2-6; D is possibly TRBD2 (5 bases). Specimen: PBMCs. This chain's CDR3 is CASSEPGSGANVLTF. The CDR3 region has the DNA TGTGCCAGCAGTGAACCGGGATCTGGGGCCAACGTCCTGACTTTC.